Following are 14 T cell receptor beta chains from one sample sequenced in a study of blood T cell repertoires in COVID-19. The assay was immunoSEQ multiplex PCR, and TCRdb's table has in-frame clones only and misses some. The sample lists some 120,000 clones; around four fifths were seen once. The source material was peripheral blood. These receptors were collected from a man in his 70s with active or convalescent COVID-19.

In its sample, this clone was seen many times. The chain uses TRBV15 and TRBJ1-6; no clear D. V was cut by 1 base and J by 16 bases, with 14 bases left in between. The CDR3 spans 13 residues. Germline V lookup: CDR1 LNHNV, CDR2 YYDKDF (reference sequence). This chain's CDR3 is CATSRGGWEELHF. The CDR3 DNA sequence: TGTGCCACCAGCAGAGGAGGGTGGGAGGAACTCCACTTT.

V and J are TRBV6-5 and TRBJ1-1; 7 bases agree with TRBD1. Losses at the gene ends were 6 bases for V and 1 base for J; bases not matched to a gene: 8. This CDR3 has 15 residues. Per the germline V gene, CDR1 is MNHEY and CDR2 is SVGAGI. The CDR3 DNA reads TGTGCCAGCAGAGGCGAGGGGGCTAGGAACACTGAAGCTTTCTTT. This sequence encodes CASRGEGARNTEAFF.

V gene TRBV11-2 combines with J gene TRBJ1-4, with a possible D match to TRBD1 (5 bases). This CDR3 is built from 15 residues. From germline, CDR1 is SGHAT and CDR2 FQNNGV. Trimming stripped 0 bases from V and 1 base from J, with 6 bases between. CDR3 region: CASSLDGGTNEKLFF. As DNA, the CDR3 is TGTGCCAGCAGCTTAGACGGGGGAACTAATGAAAAACTGTTTTTT.

This clone was counted between two and nine times. The V and J genes are TRBV28 and TRBJ2-5, with D tentatively TRBD2 (6 bases). The CDR3 has 15 amino acids. With 3 bases removed from V and 4 bases from J, the gap between germline ends came to 15 bases. Germline V CDR1 and CDR2: MDHEN, SYDVKM. For the CDR3, the DNA is TGTGCCAGCAGTTTCGGCGGGGTTGGCTCAGAGACCCAGTACTTC. The encoded protein is CASSFGGVGSETQYF. The variable domain in full, completed from reference TRBV28 and TRBJ2-5, reads DVKVTQSSRYLVKRTGEKVFLECVQDMDHENMFWYRQDPGLGLRLIYFSYDVKMKEKGDIPEGYSVSREKKERFSLILESASTNQTSMYLCASSFGGVGSETQYFGPGTRLLVL.

The CDR3, as DNA: TGCGCCAGCAGGAGGGAGACAGGGGAACTTTTCTATGGCTACACCTTC. Translation: CASRRETGELFYGYTF. The chain links TRBV5-1 to TRBJ1-2, with 8 nucleotides matching TRBD1. With 5 bases clipped from V and 4 bases from J, the junction kept 13 bases outside the gene matches. Germline V gives CDR1 SGHRS, CDR2 YFSETQ. The length of the CDR3 is 16 residues.

The V call is TRBV27, the J call TRBJ1-5; 8 nucleotides agree with TRBD1. V was pared by 6 bases and J by 4 bases, with 8 bases of the junction left unmatched. Germline V gene lookup returns CDR1 MNHEY and CDR2 SMNVEV (reference sequence). The CDR3 is 15 residues long. The CDR3 is CASRRTGGGNQPQHF. CDR3 nucleotides: TGTGCCAGCAGACGAACAGGGGGGGGAAATCAGCCCCAGCATTTT.

The V gene is TRBV3-1 (or the pseudogene TRBV3-2), the J gene TRBJ1-2; the D gene is possibly TRBD1 (5 bases). Trimming cost V 0 bases and J 8 bases, with 22 bases left between them. Germline loops: CDR1 LGHDT, CDR2 YNNKEL (reference sequence). The CDR3 is 17 amino acids. The CDR3 nucleotides read TGTGCCAGCAGCCAAGACTGGTCGGCAGGGAAATCTATGGGCTACACCTTC. It specifies CASSQDWSAGKSMGYTF.

The genes are TRBV7-2 and TRBJ1-6, with no clear D. CDR1 and CDR2 (germline): SGHTA, FQGNSA. Trimming took off 5 bases at V and 9 bases at J, with 14 bases between the two ends. CDR3 length: 14 residues. The CDR3 DNA sequence: TGTGCCAGCAGCCCATACGGGTCAGCTTCACCCCTCCACTTT. Its translation is CASSPYGSASPLHF.

J is TRBJ2-2 and V is TRBV14; 9 bases line up with TRBD2. V lost 5 bases, J lost 2 bases, and 3 bases stayed unmatched. Germline V gene data show CDR1 as SGHDN and CDR2 as FVKESK. The CDR3 contains 15 residues. CDR3 protein: CASSKAGGNTGELFF. CDR3 nucleotide sequence: TGTGCCAGCAGCAAAGCGGGAGGCAACACCGGGGAGCTGTTTTTT.

This clone was recorded a few times. This rearrangement joins TRBV6-5 to TRBJ1-1, with no clear D. Trimming shortened V by 7 bases and J by 1 base, and 16 bases separated the two germline ends. The CDR3 consists of 15 residues. Germline V gives CDR1 MNHEY, CDR2 SVGAGI. The DNA of the CDR3 is TGTGCCAGCATTTATGGCAGTTTTTCGAACACTGAAGCTTTCTTT. Translated, it gives CASIYGSFSNTEAFF.

This clone was counted only a few times. The genes are TRBV6-5 and TRBJ2-3; 7 nucleotides align to TRBD1. V lost 2 bases and J lost 2; bases outside the gene matches: 7. Per the germline V gene, CDR1 is MNHEY and CDR2 is SVGAGI. The CDR3 covers 16 residues. Written as DNA, the CDR3 is TGTGCCAGCAGTTACCACAGGGGATTCTACACAGATACGCAGTATTTT. It specifies CASSYHRGFYTDTQYF.

The V gene is TRBV19, the J gene TRBJ1-1; TRBD1 matches at 7 bases. In germline, CDR1 is LNHDA, CDR2 SQIVND (reference sequence). The CDR3 extends over 12 amino acids. Trimming removed 6 bases from V and 10 bases from J; junction bases left unmatched: 8. CDR3 protein: CASSLGQDVAFF. The CDR3, as DNA: TGTGCCAGTAGCCTCGGACAGGATGTAGCTTTCTTT.

This chain links TRBV7-3 with TRBJ2-1; 8 nucleotides match TRBD2. CDR3 length equals 15 residues. In germline, CDR1 is SGHTA, CDR2 FQGTGA. Trimming cost V 5 bases and J 6 bases; bases outside gene matches: 9. The CDR3 region is CASSRNGREGNEQFF. As DNA, the CDR3 is TGTGCCAGCAGCCGAAATGGACGGGAGGGCAATGAGCAGTTCTTC.

V is TRBV5-6 and J is TRBJ1-6; D is possibly TRBD1 (5 bases). Trimming stripped 0 bases from V and 8 bases from J, with 18 bases between. The CDR3 has 17 amino acids. Germline V gene lookup returns CDR1 SGHDT and CDR2 YYEEEE. The CDR3 loop is CASSLGGRRFWYSPLHF. CDR3 nucleotide sequence: TGTGCCAGCAGCTTGGGGGGCAGGAGATTCTGGTATTCACCCCTCCACTTT.